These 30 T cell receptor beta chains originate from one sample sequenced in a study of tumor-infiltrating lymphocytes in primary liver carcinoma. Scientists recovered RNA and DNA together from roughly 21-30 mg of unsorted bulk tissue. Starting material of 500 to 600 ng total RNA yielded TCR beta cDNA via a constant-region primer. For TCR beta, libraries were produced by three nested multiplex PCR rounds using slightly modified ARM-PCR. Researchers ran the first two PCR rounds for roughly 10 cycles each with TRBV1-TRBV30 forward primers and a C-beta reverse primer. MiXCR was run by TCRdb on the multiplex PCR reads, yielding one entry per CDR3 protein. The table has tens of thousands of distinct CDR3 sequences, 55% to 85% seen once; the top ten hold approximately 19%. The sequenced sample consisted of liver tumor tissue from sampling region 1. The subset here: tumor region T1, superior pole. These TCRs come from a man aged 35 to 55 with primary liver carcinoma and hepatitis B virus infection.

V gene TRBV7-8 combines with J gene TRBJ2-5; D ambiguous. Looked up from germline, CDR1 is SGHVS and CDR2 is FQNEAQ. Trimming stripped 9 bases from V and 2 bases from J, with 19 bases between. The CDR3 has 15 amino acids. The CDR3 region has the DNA TGTGCCAGAAGCCCCCTCTACAGCACTCAAGAGACCCAGTACTTC. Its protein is CARSPLYSTQETQYF. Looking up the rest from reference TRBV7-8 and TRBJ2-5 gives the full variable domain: GAGVSQSPRYKVAKRGQDVALRCDPISGHVSLFWYQQALGQGPEFLTYFQNEAQLDKSGLPSDRFFAERPEGSVSTLKIQRTQQEDSAVYLCARSPLYSTQETQYFGPGTRLLVL.

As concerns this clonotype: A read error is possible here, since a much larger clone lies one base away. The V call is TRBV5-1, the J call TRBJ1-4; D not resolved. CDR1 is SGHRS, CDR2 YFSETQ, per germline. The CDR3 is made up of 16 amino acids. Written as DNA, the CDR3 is TGCGCCAGCAGTCTGGGATCAACTGCGACTAATGGAAAACTGTTTTTT. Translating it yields CASSLGSTATNGKLFF.

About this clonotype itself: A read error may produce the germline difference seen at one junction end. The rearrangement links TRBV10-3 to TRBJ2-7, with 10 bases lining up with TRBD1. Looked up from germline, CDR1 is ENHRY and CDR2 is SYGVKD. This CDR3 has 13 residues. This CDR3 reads CATNRDRGHEQYF. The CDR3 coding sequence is TGTGCCACGAATCGGGACAGGGGTCACGAACAGTACTTC.

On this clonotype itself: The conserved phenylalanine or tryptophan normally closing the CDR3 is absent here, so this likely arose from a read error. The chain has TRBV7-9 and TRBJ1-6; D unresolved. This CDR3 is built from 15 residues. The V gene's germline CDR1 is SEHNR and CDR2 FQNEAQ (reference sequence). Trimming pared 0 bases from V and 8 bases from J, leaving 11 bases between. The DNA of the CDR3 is TGTGCCAGCAGCTTAGCTGCCCTGCCGGATTCACCCCTCCACCTT. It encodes CASSLAALPDSPLHL.

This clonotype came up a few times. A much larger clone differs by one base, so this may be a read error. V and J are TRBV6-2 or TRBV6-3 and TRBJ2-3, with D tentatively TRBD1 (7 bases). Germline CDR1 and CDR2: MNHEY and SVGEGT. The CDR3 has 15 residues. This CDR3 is CTSSLRGTAADTQYF. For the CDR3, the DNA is TGTACCAGCAGTCTCCGCGGGACAGCGGCAGATACGCAGTATTTT.

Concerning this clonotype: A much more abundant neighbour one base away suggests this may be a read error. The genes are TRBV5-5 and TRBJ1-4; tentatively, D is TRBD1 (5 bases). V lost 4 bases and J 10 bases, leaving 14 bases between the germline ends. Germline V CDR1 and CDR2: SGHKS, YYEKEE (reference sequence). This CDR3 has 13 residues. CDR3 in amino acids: CASSVRQFGKLFF. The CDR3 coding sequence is TGTGCCAGCAGCGTTAGACAGTTTGGAAAACTGTTTTTT.

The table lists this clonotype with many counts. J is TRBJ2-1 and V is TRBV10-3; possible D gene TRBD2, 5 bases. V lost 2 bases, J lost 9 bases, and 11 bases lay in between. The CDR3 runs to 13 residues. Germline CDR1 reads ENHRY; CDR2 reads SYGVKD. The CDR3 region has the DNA TGTGCCATCAGTGAGCGCCCCGAGGGTGAGCAGTTCTTC. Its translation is CAISERPEGEQFF.

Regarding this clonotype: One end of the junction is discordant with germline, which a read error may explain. CDR3 sequence: CASSPGLRAFF. In DNA, the CDR3 is TGTGCCAGCAGCCCCGGTCTGAGGGCTTTCTTT. The V and J genes are TRBV4-1 and TRBJ1-1; D unclear. The CDR3 consists of 11 residues. Germline V gene lookup returns CDR1 MGHRA and CDR2 YSYEKL.

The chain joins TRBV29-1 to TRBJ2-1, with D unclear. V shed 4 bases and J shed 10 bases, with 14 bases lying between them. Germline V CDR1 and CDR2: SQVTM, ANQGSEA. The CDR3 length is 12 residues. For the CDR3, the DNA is TGCAGCGTTGGCCTACCCTCTAACGAGCAGTTCTTC. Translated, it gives CSVGLPSNEQFF.

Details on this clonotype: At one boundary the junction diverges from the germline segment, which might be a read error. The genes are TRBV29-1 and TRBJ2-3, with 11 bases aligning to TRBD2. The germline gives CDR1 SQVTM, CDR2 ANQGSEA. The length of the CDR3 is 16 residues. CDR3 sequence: CSVGAGTSGSRDTQYF. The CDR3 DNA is TGTAGCGTCGGCGCCGGGACTAGCGGATCCAGAGATACGCAGTATTTT.

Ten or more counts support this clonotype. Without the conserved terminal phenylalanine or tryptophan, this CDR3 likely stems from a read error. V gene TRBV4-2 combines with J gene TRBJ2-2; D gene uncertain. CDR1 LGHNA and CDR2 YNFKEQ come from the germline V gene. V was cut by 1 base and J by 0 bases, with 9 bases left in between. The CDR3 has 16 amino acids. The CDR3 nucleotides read TGTGCCAGCAGCCAAGGAGCCTCCGCGAACACCGGGGAGCTGTTTGTT. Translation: CASSQGASANTGELFV.

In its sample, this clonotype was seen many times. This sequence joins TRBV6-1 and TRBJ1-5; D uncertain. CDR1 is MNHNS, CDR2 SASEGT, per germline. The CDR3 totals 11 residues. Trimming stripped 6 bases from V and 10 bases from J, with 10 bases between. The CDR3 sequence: CASSSELPQHF. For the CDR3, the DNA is TGTGCCAGCAGCTCCGAGCTTCCCCAGCATTTT.

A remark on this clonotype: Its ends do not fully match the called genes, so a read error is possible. The CDR3 is CDSSFASCNEQFF. DNA of the CDR3: TGTGACAGCAGCTTCGCCAGCTGCAATGAGCAGTTCTTC. This sequence joins TRBV11-3 and TRBJ2-1; D not certain. The CDR3 has 13 residues. CDR1 SGHNT and CDR2 YENEEA come from the germline V gene.

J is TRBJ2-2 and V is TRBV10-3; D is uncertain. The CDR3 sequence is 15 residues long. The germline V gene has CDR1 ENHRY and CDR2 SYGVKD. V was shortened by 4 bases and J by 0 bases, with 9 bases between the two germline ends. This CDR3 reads CAISGRSTNTGELFF. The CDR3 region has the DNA TGTGCCATCAGTGGTAGATCTACGAACACCGGGGAGCTGTTTTTT.

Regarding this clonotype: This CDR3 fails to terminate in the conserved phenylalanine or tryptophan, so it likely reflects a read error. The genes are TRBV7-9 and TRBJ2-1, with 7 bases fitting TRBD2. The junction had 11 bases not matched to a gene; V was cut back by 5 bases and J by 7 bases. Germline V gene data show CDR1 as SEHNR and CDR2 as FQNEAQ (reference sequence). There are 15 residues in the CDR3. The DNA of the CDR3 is TGTGCCAGCAGCACCCCTGGCGGGAGTATAAATGAGCAGTTCATC. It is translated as CASSTPGGSINEQFI.

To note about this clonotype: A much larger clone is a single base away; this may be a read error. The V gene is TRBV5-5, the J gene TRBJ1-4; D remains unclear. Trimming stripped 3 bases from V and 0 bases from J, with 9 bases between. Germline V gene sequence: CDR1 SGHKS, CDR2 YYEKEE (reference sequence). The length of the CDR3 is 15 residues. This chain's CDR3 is CASSWSQSTNEKLFF. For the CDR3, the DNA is TGTGCCAGCAGCTGGAGTCAGTCAACTAATGAAAAACTGTTTTTT.

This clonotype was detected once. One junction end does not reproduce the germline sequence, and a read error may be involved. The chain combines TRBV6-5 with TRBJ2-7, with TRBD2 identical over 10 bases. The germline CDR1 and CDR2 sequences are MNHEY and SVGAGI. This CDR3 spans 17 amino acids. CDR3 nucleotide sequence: TGTGCCAGCAGTCACTACATCGGACTAGCGGACCACTACAAGCAATACTTC. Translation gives CASSHYIGLADHYKQYF.

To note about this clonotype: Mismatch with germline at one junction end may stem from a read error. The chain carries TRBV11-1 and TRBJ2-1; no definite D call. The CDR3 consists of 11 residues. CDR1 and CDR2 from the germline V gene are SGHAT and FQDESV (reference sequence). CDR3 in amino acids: CASNRIHEQFF. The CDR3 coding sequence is TGTGCCAGCAACAGAATTCATGAGCAATTCTTC.

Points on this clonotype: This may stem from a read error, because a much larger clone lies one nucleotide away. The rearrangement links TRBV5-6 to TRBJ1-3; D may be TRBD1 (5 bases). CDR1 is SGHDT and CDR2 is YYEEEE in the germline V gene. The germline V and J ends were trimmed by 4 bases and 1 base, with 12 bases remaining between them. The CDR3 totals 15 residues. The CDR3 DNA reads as TGTGCCAGCAGCGCGGGACCGAAGTCTGGAAACACCATATATTTT. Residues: CASSAGPKSGNTIYF.

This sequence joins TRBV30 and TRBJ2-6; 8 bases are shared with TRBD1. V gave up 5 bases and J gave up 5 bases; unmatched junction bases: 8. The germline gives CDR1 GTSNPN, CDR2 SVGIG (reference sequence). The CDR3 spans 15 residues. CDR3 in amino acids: CAWDRGSSRANVLTF. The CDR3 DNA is TGTGCCTGGGACAGGGGTAGTTCTAGGGCCAACGTCCTGACTTTC.

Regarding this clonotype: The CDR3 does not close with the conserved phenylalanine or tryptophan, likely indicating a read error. CDR3 amino acids: CASSQGGGLAGWNTGELFY. The CDR3 region has the DNA TGCGCCAGCAGCCAAGGGGGGGGACTAGCGGGATGGAACACCGGGGAGCTGTTTTAT. The chain is built from TRBV4-1 and TRBJ2-2; TRBD2 matches at 13 bases. V lost 1 base, J lost 1 base, and 6 bases stayed unmatched. The CDR3 spans 19 residues. Germline CDR1 reads MGHRA; CDR2 reads YSYEKL.

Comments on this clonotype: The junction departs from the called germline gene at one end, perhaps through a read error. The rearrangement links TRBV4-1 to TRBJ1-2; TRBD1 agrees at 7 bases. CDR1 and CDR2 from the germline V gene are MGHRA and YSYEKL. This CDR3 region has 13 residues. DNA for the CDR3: TGCGCCAGAAGCCATGTAACAGGGGACGGCTACACCTTC. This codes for CARSHVTGDGYTF.

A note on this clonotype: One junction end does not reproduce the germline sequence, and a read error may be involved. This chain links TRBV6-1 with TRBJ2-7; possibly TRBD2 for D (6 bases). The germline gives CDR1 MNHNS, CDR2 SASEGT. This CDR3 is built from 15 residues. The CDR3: CACSDCGRGVYEQYF. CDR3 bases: TGTGCCTGCAGTGACTGCGGACGCGGGGTCTACGAGCAGTACTTC.

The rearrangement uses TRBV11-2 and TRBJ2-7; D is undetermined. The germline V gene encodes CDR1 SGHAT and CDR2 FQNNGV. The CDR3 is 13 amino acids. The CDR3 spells CATESRNSYEQYF. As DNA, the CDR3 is TGTGCTACGGAGAGCAGGAACTCCTACGAGCAGTACTTC.

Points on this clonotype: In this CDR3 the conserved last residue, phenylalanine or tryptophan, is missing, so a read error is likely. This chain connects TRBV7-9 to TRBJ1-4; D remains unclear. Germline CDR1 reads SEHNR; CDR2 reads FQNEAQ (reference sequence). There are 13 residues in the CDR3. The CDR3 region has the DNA TGTGCCAACAGCTTAGCTGGCGGTGAAAAACTGTTTTTA. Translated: CANSLAGGEKLFL.

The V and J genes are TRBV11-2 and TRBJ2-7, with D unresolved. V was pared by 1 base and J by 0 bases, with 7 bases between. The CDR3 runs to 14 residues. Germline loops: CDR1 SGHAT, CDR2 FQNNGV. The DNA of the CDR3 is TGTGCCAGCAGCTTAGCTTACGGCTCCTACGAGCAGTACTTC. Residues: CASSLAYGSYEQYF. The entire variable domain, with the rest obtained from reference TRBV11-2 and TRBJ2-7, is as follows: EAGVAQSPRYKIIEKRQSVAFWCNPISGHATLYWYQQILGQGPKLLIQFQNNGVVDDSQLPKDRFSAERLKGVDSTLKIQPAKLEDSAVYLCASSLAYGSYEQYFGPGTRLTVT.

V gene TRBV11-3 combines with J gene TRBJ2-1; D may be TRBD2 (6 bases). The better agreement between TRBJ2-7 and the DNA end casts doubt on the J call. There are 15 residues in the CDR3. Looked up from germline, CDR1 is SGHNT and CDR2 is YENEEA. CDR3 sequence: CASSLREWGYNEQYF. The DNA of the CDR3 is TGTGCCAGCAGCCTCCGGGAGTGGGGTTACAATGAGCAGTACTTC.

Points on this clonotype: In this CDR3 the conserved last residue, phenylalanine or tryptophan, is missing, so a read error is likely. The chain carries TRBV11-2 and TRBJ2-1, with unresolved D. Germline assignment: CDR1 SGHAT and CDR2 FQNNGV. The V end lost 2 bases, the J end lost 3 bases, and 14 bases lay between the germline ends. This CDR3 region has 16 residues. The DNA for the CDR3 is TGTGCCAGCAGCTTAATTCTAGAACGGTACTACAATGAGCAGTTCTAC. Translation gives CASSLILERYYNEQFY.

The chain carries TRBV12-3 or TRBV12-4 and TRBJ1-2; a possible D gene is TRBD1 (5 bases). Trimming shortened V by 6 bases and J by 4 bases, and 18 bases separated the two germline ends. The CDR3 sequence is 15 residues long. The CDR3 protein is CASRFGRRGFYGYTF. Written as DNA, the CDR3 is TGTGCCAGCAGATTTGGCAGGAGGGGTTTCTATGGCTACACCTTC.

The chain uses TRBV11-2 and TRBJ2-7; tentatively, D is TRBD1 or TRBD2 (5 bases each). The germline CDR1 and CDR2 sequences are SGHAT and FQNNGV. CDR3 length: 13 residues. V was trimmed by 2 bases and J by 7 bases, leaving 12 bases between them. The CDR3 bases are TGTGCCAGCAGCTTATTCGGGGCGAAAGAGCAGTACTTC. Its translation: CASSLFGAKEQYF.